This T cell receptor (beta chain) was documented in a study of cytomegalovirus exposure and HLA in healthy donors. A remark on this clone: Its antigen is unidentified.

Both 60 Vbeta primers and 13 Jbeta primers went into the PCR. This table comes from immunoSEQ multiplex PCR, and its TCRdb copy is limited to in-frame clones, with some not included. The sample carries 130,000 or so clones, about 8.5% recorded once. Germline loops: CDR1 KGHSY, CDR2 FQNENV. The ends were cut back, 5 bases at V and 5 bases at J, with 14 bases in the middle. The CDR3 contains 14 residues. General observations from the study: After further analysis at a later stage, around 17,000 TCR beta sequences were associated with HLA alleles at 0.05 false discovery rate. Evidence from a later analysis indicated that most CMV-associated TCR beta chains looked HLA-restricted. Cytomegalovirus association was assigned to about 150 TCR beta chains. CMV serostatus was the only immune exposure information that was available.

This TCR was recovered from a man in his forties in good health and CMV-seronegative. The sample consisted of PBMCs. This rearrangement joins TRBV16 to TRBJ2-3; TRBD1 might be the D (6 bases). As DNA, the CDR3 is TGTGCCAGCAGCAAAAGCAGAGGGGGAGATACGCAGTATTTT. Its protein product is CASSKSRGGDTQYF. Together with reference TRBV16 and TRBJ2-3, the CDR3 gives the full variable domain: GEEVAQTPKHLVRGEGQKAKLYCAPIKGHSYVFWYQQVLKNEFKFLISFQNENVFDETGMPKERFSAKCLPNSPCSLEIQATKLEDSAVYFCASSKSRGGDTQYFGPGTRLTVL.